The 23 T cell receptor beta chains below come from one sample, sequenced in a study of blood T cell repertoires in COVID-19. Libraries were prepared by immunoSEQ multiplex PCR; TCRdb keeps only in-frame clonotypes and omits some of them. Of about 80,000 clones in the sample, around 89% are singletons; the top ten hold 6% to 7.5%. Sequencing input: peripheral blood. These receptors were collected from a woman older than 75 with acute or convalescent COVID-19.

The CDR3 sequence: CASSERWGGPLGTLHF. Here the CDR3 DNA reads TGTGCCAGCAGTGAACGGTGGGGGGGGCCCCTGGGGACCCTCCACTTT. The genes are TRBV2 and TRBJ1-6, with D possibly being TRBD1 (6 bases). The CDR3 consists of 16 residues. CDR1 SNHLY and CDR2 FYNNEI come from the germline V gene. The germline V and J ends were trimmed by 2 bases and 14 bases, with 22 bases remaining between them.

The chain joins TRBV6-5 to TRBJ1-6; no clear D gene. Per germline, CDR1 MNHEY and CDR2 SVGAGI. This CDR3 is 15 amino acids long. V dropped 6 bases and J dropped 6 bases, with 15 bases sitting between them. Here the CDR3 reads CASSPSRVGNSPLHF. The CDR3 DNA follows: TGTGCCAGCAGCCCAAGCCGGGTCGGTAATTCACCCCTCCACTTT.

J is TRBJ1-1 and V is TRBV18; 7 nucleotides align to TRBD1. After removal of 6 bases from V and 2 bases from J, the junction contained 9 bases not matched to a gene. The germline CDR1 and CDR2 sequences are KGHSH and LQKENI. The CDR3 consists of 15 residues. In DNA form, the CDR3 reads TGTGCCAGCTCCAAAGAGGGGGCGGGAAACACTGAAGCTTTCTTT. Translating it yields CASSKEGAGNTEAFF. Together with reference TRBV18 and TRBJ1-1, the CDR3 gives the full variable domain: NAGVMQNPRHLVRRRGQEARLRCSPMKGHSHVYWYRQLPEEGLKFMVYLQKENIIDESGMPKERFSAEFPKEGPSILRIQQVVRGDSAAYFCASSKEGAGNTEAFFGQGTRLTVV.

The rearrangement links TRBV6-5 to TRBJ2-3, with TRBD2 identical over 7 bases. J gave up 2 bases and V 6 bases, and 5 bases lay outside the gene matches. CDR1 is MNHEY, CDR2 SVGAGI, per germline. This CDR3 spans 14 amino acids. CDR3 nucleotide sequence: TGTGCCAGCAGGGTCACTAGCGCCACAGATACGCAGTATTTT. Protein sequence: CASRVTSATDTQYF.

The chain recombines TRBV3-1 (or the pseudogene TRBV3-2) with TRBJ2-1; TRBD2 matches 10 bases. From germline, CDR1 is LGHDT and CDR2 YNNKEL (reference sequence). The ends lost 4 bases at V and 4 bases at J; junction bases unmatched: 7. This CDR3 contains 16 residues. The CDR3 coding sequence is TGTGCCAGCAGCCTTCCTCGGACTAGCGGTTACAATGAGCAGTTCTTC. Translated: CASSLPRTSGYNEQFF.

CDR3 protein: CASNPRTGGKGYTF. Written as DNA, the CDR3 is TGTGCCAGCAACCCTAGGACAGGGGGGAAAGGCTACACCTTC. The chain recombines TRBV2 with TRBJ1-2; TRBD1 agrees at 10 bases. Unmatched junction bases numbered 10, after V lost 7 bases and J lost 8 bases. Germline CDR1 reads SNHLY; CDR2 reads FYNNEI. The CDR3 totals 14 residues. Full variable domain (missing parts from reference TRBV2 and TRBJ1-2): EPEVTQTPSHQVTQMGQEVILRCVPISNHLYFYWYRQILGQKVEFLVSFYNNEISEKSEIFDDQFSVERPDGSNFTLKIRSTKLEDSAMYFCASNPRTGGKGYTFGSGTRLTVV.

The CDR3 is CASSPTAGGLNTIYF. In DNA form, the CDR3 reads TGTGCCAGCAGCCCAACGGCGGGCGGTCTAAACACCATATATTTT. The chain employs TRBV7-9 and TRBJ1-3; D is undetermined. V was shortened by 5 bases and J by 6 bases, with 17 bases between the two germline ends. Germline V gene lookup returns CDR1 SEHNR and CDR2 FQNEAQ (reference sequence). This CDR3 spans 15 amino acids.

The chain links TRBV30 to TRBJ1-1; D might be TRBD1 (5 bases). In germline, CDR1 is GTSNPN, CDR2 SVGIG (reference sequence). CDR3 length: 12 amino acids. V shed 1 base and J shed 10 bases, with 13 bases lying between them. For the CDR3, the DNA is TGTGCCTGGAGTGAAGGCGTAGGGGCAGCTTTCTTT. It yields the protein CAWSEGVGAAFF.

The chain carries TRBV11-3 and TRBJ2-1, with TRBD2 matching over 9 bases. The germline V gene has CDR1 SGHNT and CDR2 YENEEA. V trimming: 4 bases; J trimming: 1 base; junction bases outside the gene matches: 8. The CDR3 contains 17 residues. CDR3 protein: CASSSSGVGGSYNEQFF. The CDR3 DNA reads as TGTGCCAGCAGCTCTAGCGGGGTGGGGGGGTCCTACAATGAGCAGTTCTTC.

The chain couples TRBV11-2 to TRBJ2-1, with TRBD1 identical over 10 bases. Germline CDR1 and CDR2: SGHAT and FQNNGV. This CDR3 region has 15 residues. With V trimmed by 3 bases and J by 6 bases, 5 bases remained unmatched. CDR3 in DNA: TGTGCCAGCAGCTTTCGGGACAGGGGTCTCAATGAGCAGTTCTTC. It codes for CASSFRDRGLNEQFF.

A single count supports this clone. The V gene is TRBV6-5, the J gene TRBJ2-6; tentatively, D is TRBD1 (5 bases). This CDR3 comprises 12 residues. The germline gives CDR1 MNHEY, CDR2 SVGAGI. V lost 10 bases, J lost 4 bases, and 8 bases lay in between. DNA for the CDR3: TGTGCCATGGACACGGGGGCCAACGTCCTGACTTTC. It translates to CAMDTGANVLTF.

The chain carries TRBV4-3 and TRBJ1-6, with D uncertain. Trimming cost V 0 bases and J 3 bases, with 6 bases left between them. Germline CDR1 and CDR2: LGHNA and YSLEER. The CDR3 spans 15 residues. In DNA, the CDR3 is TGCGCCAGCAGCCAAGACGGGTTCTATAATTCACCCCTCCACTTT. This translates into CASSQDGFYNSPLHF.

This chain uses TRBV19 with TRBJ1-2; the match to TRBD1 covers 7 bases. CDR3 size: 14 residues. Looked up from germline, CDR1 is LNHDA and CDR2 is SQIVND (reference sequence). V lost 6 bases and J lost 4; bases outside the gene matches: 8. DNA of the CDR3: TGTGCCAGTAGCGAATCCCGGGACAGCTATGGCTACACCTTC. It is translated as CASSESRDSYGYTF.

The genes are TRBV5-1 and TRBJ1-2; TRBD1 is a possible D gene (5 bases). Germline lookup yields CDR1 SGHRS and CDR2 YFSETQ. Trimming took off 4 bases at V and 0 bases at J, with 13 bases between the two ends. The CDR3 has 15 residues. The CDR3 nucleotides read TGCGCCAGCAGCCTCGGGGGTAGAGCTAACTATGGCTACACCTTC. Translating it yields CASSLGGRANYGYTF.

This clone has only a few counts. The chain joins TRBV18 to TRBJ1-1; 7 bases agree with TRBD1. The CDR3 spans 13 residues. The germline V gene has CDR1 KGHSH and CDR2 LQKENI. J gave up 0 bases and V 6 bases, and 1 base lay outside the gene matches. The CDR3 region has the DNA TGTGCCAGCTCGCAGGGGGTGAACACTGAAGCTTTCTTT. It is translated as CASSQGVNTEAFF.

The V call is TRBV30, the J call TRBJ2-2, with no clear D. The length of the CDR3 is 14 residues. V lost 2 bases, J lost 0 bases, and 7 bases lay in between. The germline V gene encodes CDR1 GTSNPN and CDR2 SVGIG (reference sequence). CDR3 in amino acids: CAWSSQSNTGELFF. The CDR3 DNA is TGTGCCTGGAGTTCCCAGTCGAACACCGGGGAGCTGTTTTTT.

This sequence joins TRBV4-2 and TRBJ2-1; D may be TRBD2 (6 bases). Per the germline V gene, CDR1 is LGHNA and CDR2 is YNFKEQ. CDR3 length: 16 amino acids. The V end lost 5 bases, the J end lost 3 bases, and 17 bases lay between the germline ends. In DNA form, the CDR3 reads TGTGCCAGCAGCAGCCGCGGGGTAAAAATCTACAATGAGCAGTTCTTC. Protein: CASSSRGVKIYNEQFF.

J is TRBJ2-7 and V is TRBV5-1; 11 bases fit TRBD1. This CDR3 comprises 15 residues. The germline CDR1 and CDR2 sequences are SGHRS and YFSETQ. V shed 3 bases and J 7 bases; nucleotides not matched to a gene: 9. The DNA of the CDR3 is TGCGCCAGCAGCTGGAGGGACAGGGGGACGGGGGAGCAGTACTTC. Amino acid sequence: CASSWRDRGTGEQYF.

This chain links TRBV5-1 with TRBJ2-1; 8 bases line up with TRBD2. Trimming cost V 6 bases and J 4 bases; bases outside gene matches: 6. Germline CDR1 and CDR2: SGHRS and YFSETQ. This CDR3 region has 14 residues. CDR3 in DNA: TGCGCCAGCAACACCGGGACTAGTTACAATGAGCAGTTCTTC. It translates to CASNTGTSYNEQFF. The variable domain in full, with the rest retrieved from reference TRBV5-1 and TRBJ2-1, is KAGVTQTPRYLIKTRGQQVTLSCSPISGHRSVSWYQQTPGQGLQFLFEYFSETQRNKGNFPGRFSGRQFSNSRSEMNVSTLELGDSALYLCASNTGTSYNEQFFGPGTRLTVL.

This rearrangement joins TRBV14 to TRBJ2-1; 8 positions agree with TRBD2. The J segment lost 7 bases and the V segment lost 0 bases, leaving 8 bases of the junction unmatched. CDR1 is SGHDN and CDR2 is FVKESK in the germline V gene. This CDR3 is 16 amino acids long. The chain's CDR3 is CASSQDQRGPGNEQFF. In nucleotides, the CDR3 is TGTGCCAGCAGCCAAGACCAGCGGGGGCCGGGGAATGAGCAGTTCTTC.

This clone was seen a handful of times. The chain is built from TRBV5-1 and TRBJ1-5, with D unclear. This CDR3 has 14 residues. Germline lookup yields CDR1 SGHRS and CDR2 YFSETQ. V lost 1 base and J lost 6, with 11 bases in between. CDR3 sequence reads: CASSLSTGSQPQHF. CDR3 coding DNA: TGCGCCAGCAGCTTGTCAACGGGGAGTCAGCCCCAGCATTTT. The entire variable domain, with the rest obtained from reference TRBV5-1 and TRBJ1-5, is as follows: KAGVTQTPRYLIKTRGQQVTLSCSPISGHRSVSWYQQTPGQGLQFLFEYFSETQRNKGNFPGRFSGRQFSNSRSEMNVSTLELGDSALYLCASSLSTGSQPQHFGDGTRLSIL.

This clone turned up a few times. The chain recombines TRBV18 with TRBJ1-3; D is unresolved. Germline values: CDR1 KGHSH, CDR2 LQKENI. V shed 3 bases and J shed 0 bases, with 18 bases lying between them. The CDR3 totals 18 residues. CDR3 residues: CASSPYRRTENSGNTIYF. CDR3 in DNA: TGTGCCAGCTCACCCTACCGACGGACTGAAAACTCTGGAAACACCATATATTTT. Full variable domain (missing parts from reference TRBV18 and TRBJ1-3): NAGVMQNPRHLVRRRGQEARLRCSPMKGHSHVYWYRQLPEEGLKFMVYLQKENIIDESGMPKERFSAEFPKEGPSILRIQQVVRGDSAAYFCASSPYRRTENSGNTIYFGEGSWLTVV.

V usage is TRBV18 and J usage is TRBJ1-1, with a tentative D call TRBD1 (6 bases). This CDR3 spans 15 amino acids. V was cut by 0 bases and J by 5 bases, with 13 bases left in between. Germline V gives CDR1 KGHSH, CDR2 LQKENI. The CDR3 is CASSPPVIRGTEAFF. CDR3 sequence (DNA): TGTGCCAGCTCACCACCCGTAATAAGGGGGACTGAAGCTTTCTTT.